The clone carrying this TCR beta chain showed up just a few times. Its specificity is not known. The same CDR3 also results from other DNA sequences found in this sample. The sample originates from a study of OX40 agonist ivuxolimab in advanced cancers. Study overall: Ivuxolimab, an agonistic anti-OX40 (CD134) antibody, was given to patients. Melanoma, hepatocellular carcinoma, head and neck or renal cell cancer occurred in dose-escalation patients.

The assay was immunoSEQ multiplex PCR, and TCRdb's table has in-frame clones only and misses some. This sample carries tens of thousands of clones, about four fifths of them seen once, and the ten largest clones take roughly 0.41%. Study conclusions and caveats: Expanded clones were, on average, more numerous among CD8+ T cells than CD4+.

This clonotype was sampled from an adult with an advanced solid tumor such as melanoma, head and neck, liver or kidney cancer. Sequencing used CD4+ or CD8+ T cells sorted from blood, obtained in a trial of the OX40 agonist ivuxolimab.

This CDR3 reads CASSLGQGARGYTF. The DNA of the CDR3 is TGTGCCAGCAGCTTAGGGCAGGGGGCGCGGGGCTACACCTTC. V usage is TRBV7-2 and J usage is TRBJ1-2; 8 bases line up with TRBD1. Germline V gene data show CDR1 as SGHTA and CDR2 as FQGNSA. CDR3 size: 14 residues. J lost 8 bases, V lost 1 base, and 6 bases had no gene match. The full variable domain, in which reference TRBV7-2 and TRBJ1-2 provide the parts outside the CDR3, is GAGVSQSPSNKVTEKGKDVELRCDPISGHTALYWYRQSLGQGLEFLIYFQGNSAPDKSGLPSDRFSAERTGGSVSTLTIQRTQQEDSAVYLCASSLGQGARGYTFGSGTRLTVV.